The 15 T cell receptor beta chains below were found in one sample sequenced in a study of blood T cell repertoires in COVID-19. TCRdb keeps only in-frame clones here, not all; method: immunoSEQ multiplex PCR. The data contain more than 100,000 clones, approximately 87% of them seen just once; the ten biggest clones take up approximately 2.3%. The source material was peripheral blood. These receptors originate from a man between 65 and 80 years old with active COVID-19.

This clone was counted only a few times. The chain combines TRBV4-1 with TRBJ2-7, with TRBD2 identical over 15 bases. The V gene's germline CDR1 is MGHRA and CDR2 YSYEKL. The trim removed 1 base at V and 2 bases at J, leaving 6 bases unmatched. The CDR3 contains 18 residues. CDR3 residues: CASSQVGLAGGQPYEQYF. The CDR3 nucleotides read TGCGCCAGCAGCCAAGTGGGACTAGCGGGAGGACAGCCCTACGAGCAGTACTTC.

Note on this clone: The same CDR3 arises from other DNA sequences in this sample as well. The chain links TRBV5-1 to TRBJ1-1; D is possibly TRBD1 (6 bases). The CDR3 is 15 residues long. CDR1 is SGHRS and CDR2 is YFSETQ in the germline V gene. Trimming pared 1 base from V and 1 base from J, leaving 11 bases between. The CDR3 region has the DNA TGCGCCAGCAGCTTGAGGCAGGGGAAGAACACTGAAGCTTTCTTT. Translation: CASSLRQGKNTEAFF.

The chain is built from TRBV6-1 and TRBJ2-5; D perhaps matches TRBD2 (6 bases). Germline CDR1 MNHNS, CDR2 SASEGT. The CDR3 extends over 15 amino acids. Trimming pared 4 bases from V and 5 bases from J, leaving 17 bases between. CDR3: CASSALRGGRETQYF. CDR3 sequence (DNA): TGTGCCAGCAGTGCCCTACGGGGAGGAAGGGAGACCCAGTACTTC.

The rearrangement joins TRBV6-1 to TRBJ1-5, with 8 nucleotides matching TRBD1. This CDR3 has 17 residues. After removal of 0 bases from V and 1 base from J, the junction contained 5 bases not matched to a gene. The germline gives CDR1 MNHNS, CDR2 SASEGT. The CDR3 DNA reads as TGTGCCAGCAGTGAAGCTTGGAGACAGGGGAGCAATCAGCCCCAGCATTTT. The encoded protein is CASSEAWRQGSNQPQHF.

This chain uses TRBV7-2 with TRBJ2-3; 7 bases align to TRBD2. Germline CDR1 and CDR2: SGHTA and FQGNSA. CDR3 length equals 14 residues. The V segment lost 0 bases and the J segment 5 bases; nucleotides outside the gene matches: 2. CDR3 residues: CASSLAGGRDTQYF. The CDR3 DNA sequence: TGTGCCAGCAGCTTAGCGGGAGGGCGAGATACGCAGTATTTT.

J is TRBJ2-1 and V is TRBV19; the D gene is possibly TRBD2 (6 bases). Trimming removed 1 base from V and 8 bases from J, with 15 bases in between. CDR1 and CDR2 (germline): LNHDA, SQIVND (reference sequence). There are 15 residues in the CDR3. CDR3 bases: TGTGCCAGTAGTATAGCGACTAGTTCTCTGGATGAGCAGTTCTTC. The encoded protein is CASSIATSSLDEQFF.

This clone was seen more than once but under ten times. The V and J genes are TRBV10-3 and TRBJ1-5; D is unclear. Germline assignment: CDR1 ENHRY and CDR2 SYGVKD. The CDR3 totals 19 residues. Trimming cost V 6 bases and J 0 bases, with 24 bases left between them. As DNA, the CDR3 is TGTGCCATCAGCGAATCGGGCACCCCGGGGAGTTATAGCAATCAGCCCCAGCATTTT. Protein sequence: CAISESGTPGSYSNQPQHF.

The gene calls are TRBV7-2 and TRBJ2-3; 7 bases match TRBD2. The CDR3 is 18 amino acids. CDR1 is SGHTA and CDR2 is FQGNSA in the germline V gene. The junction had 11 bases not matched to a gene; V was cut back by 1 base and J by 1 base. The CDR3 protein is CASSLEDSGLAGTDTQYF. The CDR3 DNA follows: TGTGCCAGCAGCTTAGAGGATAGCGGGCTGGCGGGCACAGATACGCAGTATTTT.

This rearrangement joins TRBV10-3 to TRBJ1-2, with 7 nucleotides matching TRBD1. Germline assignment: CDR1 ENHRY and CDR2 SYGVKD. V dropped 3 bases and J dropped 3; count of bases not matched to a gene: 7. The CDR3 length is 15 residues. CDR3 region: CAISDPGRGDYGYTF. The CDR3 DNA reads as TGTGCCATCAGTGACCCCGGCAGGGGGGACTATGGCTACACCTTC.

The chain employs TRBV5-4 and TRBJ1-1; 9 nucleotides align to TRBD1. Germline V gene data show CDR1 as SGHNT and CDR2 as YYREEE (reference sequence). This CDR3 contains 14 residues. Trimming took 4 bases from V and 5 from J; bases not matched to a gene: 6. As DNA, the CDR3 is TGTGCCAGCAGCCCTGGACAGGGGAGGACTGAAGCTTTCTTT. This gives the protein CASSPGQGRTEAFF.

The chain has TRBV4-2 and TRBJ2-1; 14 bases match TRBD2. CDR3 length: 16 amino acids. V shed 4 bases, J shed 7 bases, and the junction held 6 bases outside the gene matches. Germline V lookup: CDR1 LGHNA, CDR2 YNFKEQ. CDR3 bases: TGTGCCAGCAGCCGCTCCGGGACTAGCGGGAGTAATGAGCAGTTCTTC. As protein: CASSRSGTSGSNEQFF.

The chain employs TRBV18 and TRBJ1-2; 7 bases align to TRBD1. This CDR3 is built from 18 residues. V shed 1 base and J 2 bases; nucleotides not matched to a gene: 13. CDR1 KGHSH and CDR2 LQKENI come from the germline V gene. The CDR3 bases are TGTGCCAGCTCACCACGCACCCGTGGACAGGTTACCAACTATGGCTACACCTTC. It encodes CASSPRTRGQVTNYGYTF. The whole variable domain, remainder taken from reference TRBV18 and TRBJ1-2, is NAGVMQNPRHLVRRRGQEARLRCSPMKGHSHVYWYRQLPEEGLKFMVYLQKENIIDESGMPKERFSAEFPKEGPSILRIQQVVRGDSAAYFCASSPRTRGQVTNYGYTFGSGTRLTVV.

The gene calls are TRBV5-1 and TRBJ1-6; D gene ambiguous. Germline V gene data show CDR1 as SGHRS and CDR2 as YFSETQ. V was cut by 2 bases and J by 0 bases, with 6 bases left in between. The CDR3 extends over 15 amino acids. The CDR3 DNA is TGCGCCAGCAGCTTAGTCGGCTCCTATAATTCACCCCTCCACTTT. Protein product: CASSLVGSYNSPLHF.

Points on this clone: A read error may account for a junction end that differs from germline. The chain recombines TRBV2 with TRBJ2-3; 9 nucleotides line up with TRBD1. This CDR3 contains 15 residues. Germline V lookup: CDR1 SNHLY, CDR2 FYNNEI. The CDR3 sequence is CASREETTGGAGQYF. The CDR3 DNA follows: TGTGCCAGCAGGGAAGAAACAACAGGGGGCGCGGGGCAGTATTTT.

This chain joins TRBV5-4 and TRBJ1-1; tentative D call: TRBD1 (5 bases). Germline V gene lookup returns CDR1 SGHNT and CDR2 YYREEE (reference sequence). This CDR3 region has 13 residues. Deletions cut 0 bases from V and 7 bases from J, with 10 bases between. CDR3 region: CASSLGGGLEAFF. The CDR3 bases are TGTGCCAGCAGCTTGGGGGGGGGACTTGAAGCTTTCTTT.